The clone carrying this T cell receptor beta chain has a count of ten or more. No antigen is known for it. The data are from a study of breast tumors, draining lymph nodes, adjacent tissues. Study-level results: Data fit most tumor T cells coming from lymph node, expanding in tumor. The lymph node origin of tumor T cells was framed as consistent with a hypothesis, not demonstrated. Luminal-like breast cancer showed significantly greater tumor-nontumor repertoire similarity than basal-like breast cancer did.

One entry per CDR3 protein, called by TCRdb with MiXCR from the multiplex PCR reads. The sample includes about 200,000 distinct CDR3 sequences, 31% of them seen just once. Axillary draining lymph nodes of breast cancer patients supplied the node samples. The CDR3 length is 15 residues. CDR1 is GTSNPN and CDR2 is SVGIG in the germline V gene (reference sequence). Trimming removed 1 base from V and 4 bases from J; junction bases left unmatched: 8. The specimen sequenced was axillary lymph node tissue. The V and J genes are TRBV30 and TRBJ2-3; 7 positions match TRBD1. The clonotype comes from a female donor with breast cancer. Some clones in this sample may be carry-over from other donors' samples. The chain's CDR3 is CAWSGENRGADTQYF. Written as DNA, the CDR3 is TGTGCCTGGAGTGGGGAGAACAGGGGCGCAGATACGCAGTATTTT. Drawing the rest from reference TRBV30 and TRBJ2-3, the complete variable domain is SQTIHQWPATLVQPVGSPLSLECTVEGTSNPNLYWYRQAAGRGLQLLFYSVGIGQISSEVPQNLSASRPQDRQFILSSKKLLLSDSGFYLCAWSGENRGADTQYFGPGTRLTVL.